The table lists the clone carrying this T cell receptor beta chain with many counts. The antigen is not known. These data originate in a study of T cells after yellow fever vaccination. General study findings and limits: In FACS-sorted repertoires, abundant clonotypes from the bulk population could appear as contaminants.

Template switching with 5'RACE generated the TCR cDNA and added a universal primer site and UMIs. TCRdb recomputed calls from the 5' RACE reads with MiXCR, one row per CDR3 protein. Among fewer than 450,000 distinct CDR3 sequences listed, roughly 8.3% were seen once. The sequence was collected from a man aged 18 to 35 who received the YFV17D yellow fever vaccine. Sequencing was performed on PBMCs, taken around 45 days after the first yellow fever vaccination.

The CDR3 bases are TGCGCCAGCAGCGGAATATCCCTAGCGGGCTCCCCCTACAATGAGCAGTTCTTC. This gives the protein CASSGISLAGSPYNEQFF. The genes are TRBV5-1 and TRBJ2-1; 8 bases are shared with TRBD2. This CDR3 is 18 amino acids long. Germline V gene data show CDR1 as SGHRS and CDR2 as YFSETQ. The trim removed 4 bases at V and 2 bases at J, leaving 14 bases unmatched.